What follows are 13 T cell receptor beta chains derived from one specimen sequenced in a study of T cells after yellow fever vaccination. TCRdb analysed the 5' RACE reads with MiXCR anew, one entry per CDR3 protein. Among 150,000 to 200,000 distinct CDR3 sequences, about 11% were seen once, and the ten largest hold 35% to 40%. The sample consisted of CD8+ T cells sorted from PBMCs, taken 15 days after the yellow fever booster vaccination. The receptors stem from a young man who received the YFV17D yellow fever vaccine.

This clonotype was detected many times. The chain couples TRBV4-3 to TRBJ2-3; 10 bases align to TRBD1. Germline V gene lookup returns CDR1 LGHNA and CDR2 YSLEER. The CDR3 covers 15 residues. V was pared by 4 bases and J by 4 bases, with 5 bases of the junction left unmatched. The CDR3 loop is CASSRRTGGPDTQYF. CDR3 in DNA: TGCGCCAGCAGCCGCCGGACAGGGGGACCAGATACGCAGTATTTT.

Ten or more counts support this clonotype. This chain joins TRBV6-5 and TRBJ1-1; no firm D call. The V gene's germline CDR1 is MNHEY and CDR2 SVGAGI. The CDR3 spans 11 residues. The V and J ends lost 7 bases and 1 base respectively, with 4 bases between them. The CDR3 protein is CASKTNTEAFF. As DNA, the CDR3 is TGTGCCAGCAAAACGAACACTGAAGCTTTCTTT.

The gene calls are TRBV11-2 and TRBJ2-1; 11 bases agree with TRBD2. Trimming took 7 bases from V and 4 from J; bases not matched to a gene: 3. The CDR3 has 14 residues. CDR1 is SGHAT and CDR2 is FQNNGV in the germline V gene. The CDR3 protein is CASTLAGVYNEQFF. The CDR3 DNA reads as TGTGCCAGCACACTAGCGGGGGTATACAATGAGCAGTTCTTC.

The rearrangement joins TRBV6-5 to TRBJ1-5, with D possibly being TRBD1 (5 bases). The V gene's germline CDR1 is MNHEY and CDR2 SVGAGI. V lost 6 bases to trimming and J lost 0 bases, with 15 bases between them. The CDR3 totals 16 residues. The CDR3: CASSPGGVNSNQPQHF. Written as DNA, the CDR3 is TGTGCCAGCAGCCCCGGGGGAGTGAATAGCAATCAGCCCCAGCATTTT.

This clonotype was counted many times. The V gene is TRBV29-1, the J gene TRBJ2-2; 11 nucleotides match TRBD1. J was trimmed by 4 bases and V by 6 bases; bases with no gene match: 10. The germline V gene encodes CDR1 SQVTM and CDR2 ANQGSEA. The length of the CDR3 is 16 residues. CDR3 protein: CSVASGTGGATGELFF. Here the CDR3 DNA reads TGCAGCGTCGCCTCCGGGACAGGGGGTGCCACCGGGGAGCTGTTTTTT.

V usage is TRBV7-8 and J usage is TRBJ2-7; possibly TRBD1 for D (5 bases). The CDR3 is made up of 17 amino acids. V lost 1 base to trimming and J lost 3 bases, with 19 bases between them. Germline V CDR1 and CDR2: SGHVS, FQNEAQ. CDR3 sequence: CASSLGGRAEQSYEQYV. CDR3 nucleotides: TGTGCCAGCAGCTTAGGTGGCAGGGCCGAACAGAGCTACGAGCAGTACGTC.

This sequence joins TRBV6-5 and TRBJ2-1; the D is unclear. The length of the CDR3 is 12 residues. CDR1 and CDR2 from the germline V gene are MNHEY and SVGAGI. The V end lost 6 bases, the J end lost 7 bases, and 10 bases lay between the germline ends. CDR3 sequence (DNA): TGTGCCAGCAGGACCCTAGGGAATGAGCAGTTCTTC. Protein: CASRTLGNEQFF.

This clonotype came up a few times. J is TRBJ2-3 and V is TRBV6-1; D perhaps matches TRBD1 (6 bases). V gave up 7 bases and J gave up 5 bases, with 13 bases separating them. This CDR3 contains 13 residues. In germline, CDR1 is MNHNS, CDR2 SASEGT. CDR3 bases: TGTGCCAGCATCGCTACAGGGTTAGATACGCAGTATTTT. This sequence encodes CASIATGLDTQYF.

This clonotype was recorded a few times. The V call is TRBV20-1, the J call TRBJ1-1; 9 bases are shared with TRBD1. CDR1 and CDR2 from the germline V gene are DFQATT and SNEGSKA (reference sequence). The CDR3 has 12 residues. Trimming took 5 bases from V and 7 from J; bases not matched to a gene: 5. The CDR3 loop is CSASGQGLEAFF. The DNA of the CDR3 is TGCAGTGCTTCCGGACAGGGGCTTGAAGCTTTCTTT.

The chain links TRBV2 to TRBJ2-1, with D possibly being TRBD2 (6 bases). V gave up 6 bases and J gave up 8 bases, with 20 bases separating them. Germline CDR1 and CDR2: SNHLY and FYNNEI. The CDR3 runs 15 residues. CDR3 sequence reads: CASREGISGWDEQFF. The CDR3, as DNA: TGTGCCAGCAGGGAGGGGATCTCGGGTTGGGATGAGCAGTTCTTC.

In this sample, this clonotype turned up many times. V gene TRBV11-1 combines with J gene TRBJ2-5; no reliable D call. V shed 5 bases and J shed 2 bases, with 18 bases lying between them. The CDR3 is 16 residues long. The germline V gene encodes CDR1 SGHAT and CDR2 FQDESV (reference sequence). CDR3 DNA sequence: TGTGCCAGCAGCCCCTTCGTGGGGAACCCACAAGAGACCCAGTACTTC. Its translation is CASSPFVGNPQETQYF.

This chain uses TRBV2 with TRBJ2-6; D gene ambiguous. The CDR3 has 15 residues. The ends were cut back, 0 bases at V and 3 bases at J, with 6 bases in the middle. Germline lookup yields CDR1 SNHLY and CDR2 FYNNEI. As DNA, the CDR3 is TGTGCCAGCAGTGAAGCACCGGGTGGGGCCAACGTCCTGACTTTC. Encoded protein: CASSEAPGGANVLTF. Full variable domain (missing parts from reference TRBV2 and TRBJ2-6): EPEVTQTPSHQVTQMGQEVILRCVPISNHLYFYWYRQILGQKVEFLVSFYNNEISEKSEIFDDQFSVERPDGSNFTLKIRSTKLEDSAMYFCASSEAPGGANVLTFGAGSRLTVL.

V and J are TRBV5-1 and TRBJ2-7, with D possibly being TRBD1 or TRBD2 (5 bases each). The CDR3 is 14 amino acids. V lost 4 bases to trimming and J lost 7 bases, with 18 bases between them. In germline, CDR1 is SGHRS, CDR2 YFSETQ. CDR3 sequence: CASSLGTAAGEQYF. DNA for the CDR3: TGCGCCAGCAGCCTCGGGACCGCGGCAGGTGAGCAGTACTTC.